The 5 T cell receptor beta chains given below trace back to one sample, sequenced in a study of technical replicates of blood from several donors. The protocol was immunoSEQ multiplex PCR, while the TCRdb copy is restricted to in-frame clones and leaves out a portion. The repertoire includes 45,000 to 55,000 clones, around 95% of them detected once, and 0.22% sits in the top ten. Sequenced: T cells isolated from PBMCs. The receptor set was obtained from a human donor in good health.

The chain carries TRBV7-3 and TRBJ1-6, with 7 bases aligning to TRBD1. The CDR3 has 13 amino acids. The junction had 4 bases not matched to a gene; V was cut back by 1 base and J by 13 bases. Germline CDR1 and CDR2: SGHTA and FQGTGA. The CDR3: CASSLRAQGPLHF. As DNA, the CDR3 is TGTGCCAGCAGCTTAAGAGCACAGGGGCCCCTCCACTTT.

The gene calls are TRBV28 and TRBJ1-5; TRBD1 might be the D (6 bases). This CDR3 spans 17 amino acids. Trimming removed 5 bases at V and 5 bases at J, with 22 bases between. CDR1 and CDR2 (germline): MDHEN, SYDVKM. As DNA, the CDR3 is TGTGCCAGCAGTCAGGGGTTTTGGGAAGCAGAGGATCAGCCCCAGCATTTT. Translation gives CASSQGFWEAEDQPQHF.

This rearrangement joins TRBV5-1 to TRBJ1-2; weak D call: TRBD1 (6 bases). The germline V gene encodes CDR1 SGHRS and CDR2 YFSETQ. CDR3 size: 14 residues. Trimming pared 0 bases from V and 4 bases from J, leaving 10 bases between. The CDR3 reads CASSLDETGYGYTF. The CDR3 nucleotides read TGCGCCAGCAGCTTGGACGAGACAGGCTATGGCTACACCTTC.

V is TRBV5-6 and J is TRBJ2-7, with 9 bases aligning to TRBD1. Germline CDR1 SGHDT, CDR2 YYEEEE. The V and J ends lost 2 bases and 2 bases, in that order; junction bases with no gene match: 11. CDR3 length: 17 amino acids. CDR3 in amino acids: CASSFIGTGFSTYEQYF. The CDR3, as DNA: TGTGCCAGCAGCTTTATTGGGACAGGGTTTTCCACCTACGAGCAGTACTTC.

The chain uses TRBV28 and TRBJ1-2, with D perhaps matching TRBD1 (6 bases). Trimming pared 2 bases from V and 4 bases from J, leaving 20 bases between. The CDR3 spans 17 residues. In germline, CDR1 is MDHEN, CDR2 SYDVKM. CDR3 DNA sequence: TGTGCCAGCAGTTTACCCCCTGACAGGTTCTATGCCTATGGCTACACCTTC. Translating it yields CASSLPPDRFYAYGYTF.